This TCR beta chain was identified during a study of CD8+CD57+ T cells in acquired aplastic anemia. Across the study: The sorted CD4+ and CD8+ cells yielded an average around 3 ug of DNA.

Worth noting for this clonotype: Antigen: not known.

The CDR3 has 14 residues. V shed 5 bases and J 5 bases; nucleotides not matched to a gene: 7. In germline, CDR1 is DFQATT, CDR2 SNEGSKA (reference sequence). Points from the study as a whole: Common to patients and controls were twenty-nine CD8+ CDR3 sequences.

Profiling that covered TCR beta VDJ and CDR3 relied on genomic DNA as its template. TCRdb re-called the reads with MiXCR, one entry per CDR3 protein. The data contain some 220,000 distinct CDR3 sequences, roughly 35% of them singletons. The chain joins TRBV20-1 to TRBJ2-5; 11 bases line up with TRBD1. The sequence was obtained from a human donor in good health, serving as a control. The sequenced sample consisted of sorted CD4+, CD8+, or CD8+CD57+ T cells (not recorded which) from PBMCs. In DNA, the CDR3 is TGCAGTGCTGGGGACAGGGGGGGGACGGAGACCCAGTACTTC. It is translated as CSAGDRGGTETQYF.